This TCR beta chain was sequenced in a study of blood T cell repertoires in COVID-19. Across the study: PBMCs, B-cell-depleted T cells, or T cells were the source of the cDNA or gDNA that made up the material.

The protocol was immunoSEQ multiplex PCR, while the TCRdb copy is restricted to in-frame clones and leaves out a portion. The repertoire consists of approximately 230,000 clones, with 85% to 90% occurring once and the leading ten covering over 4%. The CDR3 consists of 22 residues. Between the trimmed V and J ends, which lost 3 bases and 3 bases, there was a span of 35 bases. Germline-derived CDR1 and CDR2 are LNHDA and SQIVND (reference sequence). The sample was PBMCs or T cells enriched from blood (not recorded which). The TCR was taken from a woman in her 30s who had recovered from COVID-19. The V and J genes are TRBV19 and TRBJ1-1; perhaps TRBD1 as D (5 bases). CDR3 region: CASSIIRVLAHHAPWKDTEAFF. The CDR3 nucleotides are TGTGCCAGTAGTATTATCAGGGTGTTGGCCCACCACGCGCCATGGAAGGACACTGAAGCTTTCTTT.